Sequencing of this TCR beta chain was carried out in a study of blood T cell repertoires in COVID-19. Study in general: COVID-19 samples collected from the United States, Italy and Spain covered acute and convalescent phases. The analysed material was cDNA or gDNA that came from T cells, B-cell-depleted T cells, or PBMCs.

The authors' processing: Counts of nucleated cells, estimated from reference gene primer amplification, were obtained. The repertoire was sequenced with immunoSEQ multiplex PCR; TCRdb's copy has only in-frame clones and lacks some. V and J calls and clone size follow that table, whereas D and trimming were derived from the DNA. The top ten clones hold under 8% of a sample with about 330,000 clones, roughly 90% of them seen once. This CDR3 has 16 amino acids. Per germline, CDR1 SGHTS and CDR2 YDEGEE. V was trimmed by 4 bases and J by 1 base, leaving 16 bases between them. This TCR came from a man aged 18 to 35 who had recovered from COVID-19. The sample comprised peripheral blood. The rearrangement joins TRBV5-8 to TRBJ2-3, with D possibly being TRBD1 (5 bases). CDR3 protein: CASSPGGVQGTDTQYF. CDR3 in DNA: TGTGCCAGCAGCCCCGGTGGAGTACAGGGCACAGATACGCAGTATTTT.